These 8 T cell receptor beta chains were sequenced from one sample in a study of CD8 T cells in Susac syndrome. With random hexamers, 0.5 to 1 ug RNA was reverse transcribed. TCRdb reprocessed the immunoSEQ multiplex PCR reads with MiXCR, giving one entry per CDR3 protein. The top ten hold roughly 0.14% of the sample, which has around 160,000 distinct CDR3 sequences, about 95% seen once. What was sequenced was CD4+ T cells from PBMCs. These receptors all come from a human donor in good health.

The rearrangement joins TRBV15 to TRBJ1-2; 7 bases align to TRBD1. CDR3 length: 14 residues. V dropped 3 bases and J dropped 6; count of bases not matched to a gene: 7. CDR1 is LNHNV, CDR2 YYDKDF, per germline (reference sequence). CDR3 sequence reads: CATSRETGVDGYTF. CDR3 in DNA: TGTGCCACCAGCAGGGAAACAGGGGTGGATGGCTACACCTTC.

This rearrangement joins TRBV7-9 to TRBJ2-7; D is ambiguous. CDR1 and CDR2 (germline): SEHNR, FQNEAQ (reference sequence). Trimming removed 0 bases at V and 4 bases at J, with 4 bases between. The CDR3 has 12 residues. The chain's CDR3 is CASSLARYEQYF. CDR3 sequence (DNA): TGTGCCAGCAGCTTAGCCCGGTACGAGCAGTACTTC.

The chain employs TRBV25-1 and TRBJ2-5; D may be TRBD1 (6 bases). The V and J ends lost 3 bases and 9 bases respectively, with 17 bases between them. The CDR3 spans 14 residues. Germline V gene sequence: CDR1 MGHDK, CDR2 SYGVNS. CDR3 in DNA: TGTGCCAGCAGTGAGGCCGGGACAAGGGGCGCCCAGTACTTC. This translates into CASSEAGTRGAQYF.

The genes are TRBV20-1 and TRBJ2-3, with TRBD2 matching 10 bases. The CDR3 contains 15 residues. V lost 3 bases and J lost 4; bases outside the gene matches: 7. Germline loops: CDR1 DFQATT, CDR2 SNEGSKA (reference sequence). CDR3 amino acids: CSASGGTSASDTQYF. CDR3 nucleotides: TGCAGTGCTAGCGGGGGGACTAGCGCCTCAGATACGCAGTATTTT.

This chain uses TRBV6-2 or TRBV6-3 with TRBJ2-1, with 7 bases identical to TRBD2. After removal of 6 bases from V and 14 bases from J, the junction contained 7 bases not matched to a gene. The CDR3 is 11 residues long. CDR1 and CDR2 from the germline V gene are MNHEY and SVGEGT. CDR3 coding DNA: TGTGCCAGCAGCGGTGGCGGGAGCGAGTTCTTC. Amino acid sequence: CASSGGGSEFF.

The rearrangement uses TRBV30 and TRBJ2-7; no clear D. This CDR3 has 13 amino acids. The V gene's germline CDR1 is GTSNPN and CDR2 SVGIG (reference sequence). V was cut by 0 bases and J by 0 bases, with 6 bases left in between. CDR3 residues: CAWSVHTSYEQYF. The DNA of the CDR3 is TGTGCCTGGAGTGTACACACCTCCTACGAGCAGTACTTC.

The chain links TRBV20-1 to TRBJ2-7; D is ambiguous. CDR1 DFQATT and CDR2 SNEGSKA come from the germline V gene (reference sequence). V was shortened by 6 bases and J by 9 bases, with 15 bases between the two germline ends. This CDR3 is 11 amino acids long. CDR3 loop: CSARKVTGQYF. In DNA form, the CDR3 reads TGCAGTGCGAGGAAGGTCACGGGGCAGTACTTC.

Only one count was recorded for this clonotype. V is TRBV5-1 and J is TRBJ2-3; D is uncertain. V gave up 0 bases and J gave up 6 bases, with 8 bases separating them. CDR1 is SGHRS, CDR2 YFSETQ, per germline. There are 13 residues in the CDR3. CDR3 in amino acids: CASSLAGRDTQYF. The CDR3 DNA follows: TGCGCCAGCAGCTTGGCTGGCCGGGATACGCAGTATTTT. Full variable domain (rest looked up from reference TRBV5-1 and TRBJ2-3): KAGVTQTPRYLIKTRGQQVTLSCSPISGHRSVSWYQQTPGQGLQFLFEYFSETQRNKGNFPGRFSGRQFSNSRSEMNVSTLELGDSALYLCASSLAGRDTQYFGPGTRLTVL.